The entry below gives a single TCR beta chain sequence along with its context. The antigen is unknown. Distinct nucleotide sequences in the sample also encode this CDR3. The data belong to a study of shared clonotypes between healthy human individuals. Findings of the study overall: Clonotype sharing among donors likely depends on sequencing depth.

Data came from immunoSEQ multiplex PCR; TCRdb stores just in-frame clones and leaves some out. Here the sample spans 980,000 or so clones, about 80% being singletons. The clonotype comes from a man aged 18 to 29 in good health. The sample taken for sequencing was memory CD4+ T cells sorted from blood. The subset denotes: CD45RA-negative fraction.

The CDR3 DNA reads as TGTGCCTGGAGGACAGGGGGGAACTATGGCTACACCTTC. This translates into CAWRTGGNYGYTF. The chain combines TRBV30 with TRBJ1-2; 9 bases are a match to TRBD1. This CDR3 has 13 residues. Trimming took 3 bases from V and 2 from J; bases not matched to a gene: 1. Germline CDR1 and CDR2: GTSNPN and SVGIG (reference sequence).